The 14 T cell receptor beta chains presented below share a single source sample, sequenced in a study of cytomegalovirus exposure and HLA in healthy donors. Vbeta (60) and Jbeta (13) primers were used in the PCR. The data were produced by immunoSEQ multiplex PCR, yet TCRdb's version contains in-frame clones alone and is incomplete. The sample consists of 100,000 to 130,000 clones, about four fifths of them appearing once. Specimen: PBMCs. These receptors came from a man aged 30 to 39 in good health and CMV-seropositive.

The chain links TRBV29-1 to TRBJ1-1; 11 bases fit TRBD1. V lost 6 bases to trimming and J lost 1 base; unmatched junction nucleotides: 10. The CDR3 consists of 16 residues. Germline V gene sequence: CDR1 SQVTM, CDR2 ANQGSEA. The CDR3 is CSVISGQGEQNTEAFF. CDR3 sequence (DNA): TGCAGCGTGATCTCGGGACAGGGGGAACAGAACACTGAAGCTTTCTTT.

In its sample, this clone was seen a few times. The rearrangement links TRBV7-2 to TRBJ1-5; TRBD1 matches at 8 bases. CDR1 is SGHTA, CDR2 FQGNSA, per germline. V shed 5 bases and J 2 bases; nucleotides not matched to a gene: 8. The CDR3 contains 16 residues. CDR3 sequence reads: CASSGPGTGRNQPQHF. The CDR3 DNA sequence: TGTGCCAGCAGCGGACCCGGGACAGGCCGCAATCAGCCCCAGCATTTT.

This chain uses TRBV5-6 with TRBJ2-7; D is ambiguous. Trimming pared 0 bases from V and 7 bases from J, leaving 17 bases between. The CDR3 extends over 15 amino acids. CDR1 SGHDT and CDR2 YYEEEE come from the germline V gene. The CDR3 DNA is TGTGCCAGCAGCTTGGGGCCAACAAATTCCAATGAGCAGTACTTC. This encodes CASSLGPTNSNEQYF. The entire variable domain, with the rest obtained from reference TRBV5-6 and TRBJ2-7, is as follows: DAGVTQSPTHLIKTRGQQVTLRCSPKSGHDTVSWYQQALGQGPQFIFQYYEEEERQRGNFPDRFSGHQFPNYSSELNVNALLLGDSALYLCASSLGPTNSNEQYFGPGTRLTVT.

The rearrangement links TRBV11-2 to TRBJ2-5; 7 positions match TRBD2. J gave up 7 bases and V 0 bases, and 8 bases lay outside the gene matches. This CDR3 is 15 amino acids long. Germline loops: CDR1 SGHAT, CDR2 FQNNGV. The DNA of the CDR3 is TGTGCCAGCAGCTTAGAGGGGACTACCTTGATGACCCAGTACTTC. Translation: CASSLEGTTLMTQYF.

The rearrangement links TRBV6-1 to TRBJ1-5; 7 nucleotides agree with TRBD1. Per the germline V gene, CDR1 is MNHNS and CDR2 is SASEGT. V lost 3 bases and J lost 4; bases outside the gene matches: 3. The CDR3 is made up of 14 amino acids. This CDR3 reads CASSDGTVNQPQHF. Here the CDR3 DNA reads TGTGCCAGCAGTGATGGGACAGTTAATCAGCCCCAGCATTTT.

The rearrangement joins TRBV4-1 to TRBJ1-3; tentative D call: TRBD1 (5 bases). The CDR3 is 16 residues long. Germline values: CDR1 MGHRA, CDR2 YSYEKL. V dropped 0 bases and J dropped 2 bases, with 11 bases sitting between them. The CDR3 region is CASSQDERGAGNTIYF. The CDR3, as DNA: TGCGCCAGCAGCCAAGATGAGCGGGGGGCTGGAAACACCATATATTTT.

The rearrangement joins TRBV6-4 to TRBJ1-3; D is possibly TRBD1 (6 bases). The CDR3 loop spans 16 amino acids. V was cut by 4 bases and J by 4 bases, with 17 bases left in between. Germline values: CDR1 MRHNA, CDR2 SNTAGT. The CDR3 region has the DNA TGTGCCAGCAGTGTGTTTATGGGGGCGCAAGGAAACACCATATATTTT. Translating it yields CASSVFMGAQGNTIYF.

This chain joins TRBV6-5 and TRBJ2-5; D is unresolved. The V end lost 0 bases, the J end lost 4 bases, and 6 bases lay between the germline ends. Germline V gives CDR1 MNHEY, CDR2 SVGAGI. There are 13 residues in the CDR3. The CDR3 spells CASSYSVIETQYF. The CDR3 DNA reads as TGTGCCAGCAGTTACTCCGTAATAGAGACCCAGTACTTC.

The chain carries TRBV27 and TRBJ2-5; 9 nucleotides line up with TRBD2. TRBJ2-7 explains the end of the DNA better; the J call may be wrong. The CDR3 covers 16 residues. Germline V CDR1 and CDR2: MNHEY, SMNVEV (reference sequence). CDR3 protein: CASSLGGQRGVYEQYF. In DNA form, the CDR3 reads TGTGCCAGCAGTTTGGGGGGGCAGCGGGGGGTCTACGAGCAGTACTTC.

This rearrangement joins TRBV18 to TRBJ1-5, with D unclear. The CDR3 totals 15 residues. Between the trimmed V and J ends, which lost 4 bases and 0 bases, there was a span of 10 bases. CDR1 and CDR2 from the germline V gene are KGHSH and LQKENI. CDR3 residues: CASSLSDYSNQPQHF. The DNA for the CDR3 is TGTGCCAGCTCACTTTCAGATTATAGCAATCAGCCCCAGCATTTT.

CDR3 sequence (DNA): TGTGCCAGTAGATACCCGCGGGACAGGGGTTATAGCAATCAGCCCCAGCATTTT. Translation gives CASRYPRDRGYSNQPQHF. The chain carries TRBV19 and TRBJ1-5; 10 bases align to TRBD1. This CDR3 is built from 18 residues. The V gene's germline CDR1 is LNHDA and CDR2 SQIVND (reference sequence). Losses at the gene ends were 6 bases for V and 0 bases for J; bases not matched to a gene: 11. The full variable domain, in which reference TRBV19 and TRBJ1-5 provide the parts outside the CDR3, is DGGITQSPKYLFRKEGQNVTLSCEQNLNHDAMYWYRQDPGQGLRLIYYSQIVNDFQKGDIAEGYSVSREKKESFPLTVTSAQKNPTAFYLCASRYPRDRGYSNQPQHFGDGTRLSIL.

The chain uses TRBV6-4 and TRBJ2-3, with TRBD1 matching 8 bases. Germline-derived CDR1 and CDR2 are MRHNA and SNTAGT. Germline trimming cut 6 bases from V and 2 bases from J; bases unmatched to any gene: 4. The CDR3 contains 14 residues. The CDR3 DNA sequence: TGTGCCAGCAGCGCGACAGGGGACACAGATACGCAGTATTTT. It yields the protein CASSATGDTDTQYF.

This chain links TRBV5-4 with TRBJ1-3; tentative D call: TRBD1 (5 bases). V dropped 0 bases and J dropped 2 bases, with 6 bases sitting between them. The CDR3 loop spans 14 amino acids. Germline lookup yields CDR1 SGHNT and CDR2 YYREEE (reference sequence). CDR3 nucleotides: TGTGCCAGCAGCTTGGGGGGCACTGGAAACACCATATATTTT. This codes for CASSLGGTGNTIYF.

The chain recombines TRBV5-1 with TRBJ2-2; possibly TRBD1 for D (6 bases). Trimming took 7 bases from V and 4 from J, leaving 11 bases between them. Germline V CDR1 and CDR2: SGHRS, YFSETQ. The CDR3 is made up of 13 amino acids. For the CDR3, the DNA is TGCGCCAGCGGTAGGGGGAGCACCGGGGAGCTGTTTTTT. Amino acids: CASGRGSTGELFF.